Each of the 10 T cell receptor beta chains below was sequenced from the same sample in a study of T cells after yellow fever vaccination. From the 5' RACE reads, TCRdb called clonotypes with MiXCR, one entry per CDR3 protein. The repertoire holds just under 600,000 distinct CDR3 sequences, with 13% as singletons. This specimen consisted of PBMCs, obtained on the day of the yellow fever booster vaccination. These TCRs come from a man younger than 45 who received the YFV17D yellow fever vaccine.

The chain combines TRBV2 with TRBJ2-1, with a weak D call TRBD1 (6 bases). The germline V gene has CDR1 SNHLY and CDR2 FYNNEI. Trimming took off 4 bases at V and 6 bases at J, with 13 bases between the two ends. This CDR3 is built from 14 residues. CDR3 in DNA: TGTGCCAGCAGTGTACAGGGCCGTTCCAATGAGCAGTTCTTC. The encoded protein is CASSVQGRSNEQFF.

This clonotype came up many times. The V and J genes are TRBV5-5 and TRBJ2-1; 10 positions match TRBD2. With V trimmed by 4 bases and J by 10 bases, 11 bases remained unmatched. This CDR3 spans 15 amino acids. Germline lookup yields CDR1 SGHKS and CDR2 YYEKEE (reference sequence). This CDR3 is CASSNPTSGASEQFF. The CDR3 region has the DNA TGTGCCAGCAGCAACCCCACTAGCGGGGCTTCGGAGCAGTTCTTC.

This clonotype was observed a few times. V usage is TRBV29-1 and J usage is TRBJ2-7, with 14 nucleotides matching TRBD2. The J segment lost 4 bases and the V segment lost 7 bases, leaving 6 bases of the junction unmatched. There are 14 residues in the CDR3. Per germline, CDR1 SQVTM and CDR2 ANQGSEA. The CDR3 DNA reads TGCAGCGGCATGACTAGCGGGAGGGGATACGAGCAGTACTTC. The encoded protein is CSGMTSGRGYEQYF.

The chain recombines TRBV7-2 with TRBJ2-7; D may correspond to TRBD1 or TRBD2 (5 bases each). There are 12 residues in the CDR3. Germline CDR1 and CDR2: SGHTA and FQGNSA. Trimming pared 7 bases from V and 6 bases from J, leaving 13 bases between. The CDR3: CASTLVGTEQYF. The CDR3 DNA follows: TGTGCCAGCACCCTAGTAGGGACCGAGCAGTACTTC.

The genes are TRBV20-1 and TRBJ2-1; TRBD2 is a possible D gene (6 bases). Deletions cut 6 bases from V and 6 bases from J, with 15 bases between. Germline V gene sequence: CDR1 DFQATT, CDR2 SNEGSKA (reference sequence). The CDR3 totals 13 residues. CDR3 region: CSAWRRDSNEQFF. In DNA, the CDR3 is TGCAGTGCCTGGCGGCGGGATAGCAATGAGCAGTTCTTC.

The chain has TRBV5-1 and TRBJ1-5; 9 bases match TRBD1. Germline lookup yields CDR1 SGHRS and CDR2 YFSETQ. J gave up 9 bases and V 4 bases, and 11 bases lay outside the gene matches. The CDR3 contains 15 residues. In nucleotides, the CDR3 is TGCGCCAGCAGCGCCGGGACAGGGCCCCAGGGGCCCCAGCATTTT. This translates into CASSAGTGPQGPQHF. Full variable domain (rest looked up from reference TRBV5-1 and TRBJ1-5): KAGVTQTPRYLIKTRGQQVTLSCSPISGHRSVSWYQQTPGQGLQFLFEYFSETQRNKGNFPGRFSGRQFSNSRSEMNVSTLELGDSALYLCASSAGTGPQGPQHFGDGTRLSIL.

The gene calls are TRBV7-7 and TRBJ2-3; D is unresolved. V lost 5 bases to trimming and J lost 6 bases, with 18 bases between them. Germline V gene lookup returns CDR1 SSHAT and CDR2 FNYEAQ (reference sequence). This CDR3 contains 15 residues. The CDR3 protein is CASSPSTTRADTQYF. In DNA, the CDR3 is TGTGCCAGCAGCCCCTCAACGACCCGGGCGGATACGCAGTATTTT.

The chain links TRBV12-3 or TRBV12-4 to TRBJ2-2, with a weak D call TRBD1 (5 bases). V lost 4 bases to trimming and J lost 1 base, with 13 bases between them. The length of the CDR3 is 16 residues. CDR3 in amino acids: CASSSGSTENTGELFF. DNA of the CDR3: TGTGCCAGCAGTTCAGGGTCCACAGAGAACACCGGGGAGCTGTTTTTT.

Only a few counts were recorded for this clonotype. The V gene is TRBV7-6, the J gene TRBJ2-6; 9 nucleotides line up with TRBD1. Unmatched junction bases numbered 17, after V lost 5 bases and J lost 3 bases. Germline-derived CDR1 and CDR2 are SGHVS and FNYEAQ. This CDR3 spans 20 amino acids. DNA of the CDR3: TGTGCCAGCAGCCGACGTCTTCCGGGACAGGGCTACCTTGGGGCCAACGTCCTGACTTTC. It is translated as CASSRRLPGQGYLGANVLTF.

This clonotype was recorded many times. The CDR3 nucleotides are TGCGCCAGCAGCCAAGGACGGGCCGGGGAGCTGTTTTTT. Translation gives CASSQGRAGELFF. The chain links TRBV4-3 to TRBJ2-2; D remains unclear. Germline V gives CDR1 LGHNA, CDR2 YSLEER. V was pared by 1 base and J by 6 bases, with 6 bases between. This CDR3 comprises 13 residues.